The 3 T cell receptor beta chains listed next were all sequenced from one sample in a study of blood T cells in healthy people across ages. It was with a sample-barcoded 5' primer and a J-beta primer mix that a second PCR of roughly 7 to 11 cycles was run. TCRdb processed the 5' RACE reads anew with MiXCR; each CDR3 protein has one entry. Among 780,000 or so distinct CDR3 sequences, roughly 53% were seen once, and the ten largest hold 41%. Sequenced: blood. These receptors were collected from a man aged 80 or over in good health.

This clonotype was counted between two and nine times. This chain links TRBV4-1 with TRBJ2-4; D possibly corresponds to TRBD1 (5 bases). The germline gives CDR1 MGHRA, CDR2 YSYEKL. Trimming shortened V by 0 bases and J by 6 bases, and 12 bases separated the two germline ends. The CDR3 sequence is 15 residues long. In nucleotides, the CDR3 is TGCGCCAGCAGCCAAGATGGCGTCGACAGAAACATTCAGTACTTC. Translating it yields CASSQDGVDRNIQYF.

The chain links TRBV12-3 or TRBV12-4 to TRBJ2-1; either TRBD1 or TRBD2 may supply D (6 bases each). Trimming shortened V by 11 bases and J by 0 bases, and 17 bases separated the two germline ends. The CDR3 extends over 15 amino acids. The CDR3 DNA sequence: TGTGCCGTGGGGGGCGGGGTCAGCTCCTACAATGAGCAGTTCTTC. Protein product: CAVGGGVSSYNEQFF.

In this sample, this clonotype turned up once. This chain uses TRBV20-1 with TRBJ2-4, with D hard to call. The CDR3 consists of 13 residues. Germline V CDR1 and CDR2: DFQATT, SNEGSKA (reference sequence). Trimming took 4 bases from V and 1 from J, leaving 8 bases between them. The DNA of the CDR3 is TGCAGTGCTAACTGGGTTGCCAAAAACATTCAGTACTTC. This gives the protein CSANWVAKNIQYF.